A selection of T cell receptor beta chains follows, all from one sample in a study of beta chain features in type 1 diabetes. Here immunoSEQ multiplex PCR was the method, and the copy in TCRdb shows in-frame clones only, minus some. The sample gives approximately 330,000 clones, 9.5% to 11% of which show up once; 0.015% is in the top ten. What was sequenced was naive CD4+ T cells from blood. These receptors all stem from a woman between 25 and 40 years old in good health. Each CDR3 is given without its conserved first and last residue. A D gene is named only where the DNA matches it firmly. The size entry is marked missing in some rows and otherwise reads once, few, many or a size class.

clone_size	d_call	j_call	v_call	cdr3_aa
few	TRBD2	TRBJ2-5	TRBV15	ATVPGLAGETQY
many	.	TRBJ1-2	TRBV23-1	ASSQSADSLCGYT
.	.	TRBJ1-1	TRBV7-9	ASSLVQGNTEAF
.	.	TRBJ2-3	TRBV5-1	ASSLGTLGTTDTQY
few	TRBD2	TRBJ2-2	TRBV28	ASSLVAGVGTGELF
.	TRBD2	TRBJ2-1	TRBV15	ATSRERTSGIGYNEQF
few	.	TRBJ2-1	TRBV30	AWSVQWSYNEQF
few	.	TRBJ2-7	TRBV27	ASSSKTTLSSYEQY
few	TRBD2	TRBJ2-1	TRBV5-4	ASSFGLAGAEQF
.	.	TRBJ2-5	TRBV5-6	ASSSLSSQY
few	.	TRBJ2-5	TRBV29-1	SEVWGVEGTQY
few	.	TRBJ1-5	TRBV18	ASSPGGGNQPQH
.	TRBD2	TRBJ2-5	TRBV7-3	ASSPSSGTQETQY
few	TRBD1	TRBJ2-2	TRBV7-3	ASSLYPRGQANTGELF
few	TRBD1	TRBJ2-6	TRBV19	AATGQGTGANVLT
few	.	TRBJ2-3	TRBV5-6	ASSLRPGAGVDTQY
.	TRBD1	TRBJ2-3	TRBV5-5	ASSLRTGNTDTQY
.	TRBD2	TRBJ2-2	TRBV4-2	ASSQEIAGVNTGELF